The TCR beta chain under discussion was sequenced for a study of cytomegalovirus exposure and HLA in healthy donors. PCR involved 60 Vbeta and 13 Jbeta primers. This table comes from immunoSEQ multiplex PCR, and its TCRdb copy is limited to in-frame clones, with some not included. Among some 150,000 clones listed, 75% to 85% were seen once. Study-wide points: Among CMV-associated TCR beta chains, most appeared HLA-restricted in a later analysis. Cytomegalovirus-associated status was assigned to fewer than 200 TCR beta chains. Earlier analysis yielded a pattern in which most TCR beta V segments were productive about 90% or about 30% of the time.

This clone was recorded a few times. Its specificity is not known. CDR1 and CDR2 (germline): SGHTA, FQGNSA. V was shortened by 6 bases and J by 5 bases, with 14 bases between the two germline ends. The CDR3 runs 14 residues. The rearrangement uses TRBV7-2 and TRBJ2-1, with unresolved D. This TCR was recovered from a female donor in good health and CMV-seronegative. The specimen sequenced was PBMCs. The CDR3 is CASSYTNKNNEQFF. The DNA for the CDR3 is TGTGCCAGCAGTTATACAAACAAGAACAATGAGCAGTTCTTC.